Included here is one TCR beta chain sequence, with context. Its specificity is unknown. The sample originates from a study of beta chain features in type 1 diabetes. Turning to the study itself: Age, gender, cell numbers and subset yield matched between patients and controls.

Study-level findings and limits: Moderate yet significant TCRB CDR3 shortening was seen in Type 1 diabetes patients in all four CD4+ subsets.

Trimming shortened V by 2 bases and J by 3 bases, and 16 bases separated the two germline ends. Germline lookup yields CDR1 MDHEN and CDR2 SYDVKM. The CDR3 runs to 16 residues. The authors reverse transcribed all of the isolated RNA, so sequencing captured expressed TCRB transcripts. Only in-frame clones appear in the TCRdb table, and some are missing; sequencing was by immunoSEQ multiplex PCR. Of hundreds of thousands of clones in the sample, 17% are singletons; the top ten hold about 0.025%. Material for sequencing was naive CD4+ T cells from blood. The source of this sequence is a woman under 30 in good health. The J gene is TRBJ1-2, the V gene TRBV28; a possible D gene is TRBD1 (5 bases). CDR3 sequence: CASSLTLPGIDYGYTF. The CDR3 region has the DNA TGTGCCAGCAGTTTAACCCTACCAGGGATTGACTATGGCTACACCTTC.